The 11 T cell receptor beta chains below were found in one sample sequenced in a study of blood T cells in healthy people across ages (dated by TCRdb to 2014 to 2015). Libraries were made using 5' RACE. TCRdb names Illumina HiSeq 2500 as the instrument used. A second PCR of about 7 to 12 cycles was run with a J-beta primer mix and a sample-barcoded 5' primer. TCRdb redid the processing of the public reads, applying fastp at Q25 and MiXCR, and retained in-frame beta chains. A single entry per CDR3 protein holds the most common genes and DNA from its merged rows. This sample lists about 1.4 million distinct CDR3 sequences; approximately 60% were detected once. 5% to 7% of the sample is taken by the ten largest. The sample taken for sequencing was blood. These TCRs come from a man between 18 and 35 years old in good health.

This chain uses TRBV4-1 with TRBJ1-1; TRBD1 matches at 7 bases. The germline V gene has CDR1 MGHRA and CDR2 YSYEKL. J gave up 11 bases and V 1 base, and 10 bases lay outside the gene matches. This CDR3 is built from 14 residues. In DNA, the CDR3 is TGCGCCAGCAGCCAAGGACAGGGAGTCGGGTTCGCTTTCTTT. Protein product: CASSQGQGVGFAFF.

This clonotype was counted once. The chain joins TRBV5-6 to TRBJ2-3, with D hard to call. Germline lookup yields CDR1 SGHDT and CDR2 YYEEEE. The V gene lost 4 bases and the J gene lost 3 bases, with 15 bases spanning the gap. The CDR3 runs to 15 residues. The CDR3 loop is CASSTPKIHTDTQYF. The CDR3 nucleotides are TGTGCCAGCAGCACCCCCAAGATACATACAGATACGCAGTATTTT.

The rearrangement joins TRBV12-3 or TRBV12-4 to TRBJ2-3, with 11 nucleotides matching TRBD2. The CDR3 consists of 17 residues. After removal of 0 bases from V and 8 bases from J, the junction contained 10 bases not matched to a gene. This CDR3 is CASSLARASGGSFTQYF. CDR3 nucleotide sequence: TGTGCCAGCAGTTTAGCGCGGGCTAGCGGGGGGAGTTTTACGCAGTATTTT.

The rearrangement joins TRBV7-6 to TRBJ2-1; unclear D gene. The DNA end favors TRBJ2-7, so the J call may be wrong. The CDR3 has 15 residues. Germline CDR1 SGHVS, CDR2 FNYEAQ. The CDR3 DNA follows: TGTGCCAGCAGCCCGAGCCACGGTTCCTACAATGAGCAGTACTTC. Its protein product is CASSPSHGSYNEQYF.

The gene calls are TRBV20-1 and TRBJ2-7; possibly TRBD1 for D (6 bases). Trimming stripped 3 bases from V and 6 bases from J, with 18 bases between. CDR1 DFQATT and CDR2 SNEGSKA come from the germline V gene (reference sequence). This CDR3 has 14 residues. Here the CDR3 DNA reads TGCAGTGCTAGGCAGGGGCGCATAGTCGGCGAGCAGTACTTC. This codes for CSARQGRIVGEQYF.

V usage is TRBV29-1 and J usage is TRBJ2-1; D uncertain. There are 15 residues in the CDR3. The V gene's germline CDR1 is SQVTM and CDR2 ANQGSEA. V was clipped by 6 bases and J by 0 bases, with 15 bases between them. CDR3 nucleotides: TGCAGCGTCCCCCTGGTTCCGAGCTCCTACAATGAGCAGTTCTTC. This sequence encodes CSVPLVPSSYNEQFF.

This chain links TRBV6-1 with TRBJ2-7, with no clear D. The CDR3 extends over 16 amino acids. Germline CDR1 and CDR2: MNHNS and SASEGT. V was trimmed by 1 base and J by 0 bases, leaving 13 bases between them. CDR3 amino acids: CASSEVLGRTSYEQYF. In nucleotides, the CDR3 is TGTGCCAGCAGTGAAGTATTAGGACGGACCTCCTACGAGCAGTACTTC.

The chain employs TRBV4-3 and TRBJ1-4; D is uncertain. The CDR3 length is 13 residues. With 5 bases removed from V and 8 bases from J, the gap between germline ends came to 12 bases. The germline gives CDR1 LGHNA, CDR2 YSLEER. CDR3 protein: CASSFGPGEKLFF. The CDR3 nucleotides are TGCGCCAGCAGCTTTGGGCCGGGAGAAAAACTGTTTTTT.

The V and J genes are TRBV4-3 and TRBJ2-7; D remains unclear. The DNA matches TRBJ2-5 better at its end, which makes the J call doubtful. Looked up from germline, CDR1 is LGHNA and CDR2 is YSLEER. There are 16 residues in the CDR3. The DNA for the CDR3 is TGCGCCAGCAGCCATCACTCCGAGGACGCCAAAGAGACCCAGTACTTC. Translating gives CASSHHSEDAKETQYF.

CDR3 DNA sequence: TGTGCCAGCAGCCTAGGTCCCCCCAAGTACGAGCAGTACTTC. It is translated as CASSLGPPKYEQYF. V usage is TRBV9 and J usage is TRBJ2-7; D is undetermined. This CDR3 is 14 amino acids long. The germline V gene encodes CDR1 SGDLS and CDR2 YYNGEE. V lost 4 bases, J lost 4 bases, and 15 bases lay in between.

The V call is TRBV4-2, the J call TRBJ2-1, with D unclear. CDR1 LGHNA and CDR2 YNFKEQ come from the germline V gene. Trimming cost V 0 bases and J 1 base, with 10 bases left between them. The CDR3 has 16 amino acids. The chain's CDR3 is CASSQERQRSYNEQFF. Here the CDR3 DNA reads TGTGCCAGCAGCCAAGAACGGCAGAGGTCCTACAATGAGCAGTTCTTC.